The 8 T cell receptor beta chains below come from one sample, sequenced in a study of PD-1 blockade in classical Hodgkin lymphoma. No patient escaped relapse after autologous stem cell transplantation, and brentuximab vedotin exposure varied. Libraries were prepared by immunoSEQ multiplex PCR; TCRdb keeps only in-frame clonotypes and omits some of them. The sample lists 45,000 to 50,000 clones; around 80% were seen once. Source: peripheral blood mononuclear cells (PBMCs), taken before the second cycle of nivolumab. The receptor set was obtained from a human donor with classical Hodgkin lymphoma.

V and J are TRBV7-2 and TRBJ2-3, with D perhaps matching TRBD2 (5 bases). The CDR3 runs to 14 residues. Germline CDR1 is SGHTA and CDR2 is FQGNSA. V lost 5 bases to trimming and J lost 1 base, with 10 bases between them. The CDR3 loop reads CASSPGIGTDTQYF. CDR3 nucleotides: TGTGCCAGCAGCCCGGGGATCGGCACAGATACGCAGTATTTT.

The CDR3 protein is CASSFINEQFF. CDR3 coding DNA: TGCGCCAGCAGCTTTATCAATGAGCAGTTCTTC. This chain uses TRBV5-1 with TRBJ2-1; unclear D gene. V was shortened by 2 bases and J by 6 bases, with 3 bases between the two germline ends. Germline CDR1 reads SGHRS; CDR2 reads YFSETQ. The CDR3 has 11 residues.

The chain is built from TRBV6-1 and TRBJ2-7; D gene unclear. V was clipped by 10 bases and J by 0 bases, with 13 bases between them. Germline assignment: CDR1 MNHNS and CDR2 SASEGT. CDR3 length equals 13 residues. The CDR3 spells CAIYTKTSYEQYF. In DNA, the CDR3 is TGTGCCATCTACACCAAGACCTCCTACGAGCAGTACTTC.

J is TRBJ2-5 and V is TRBV5-1; TRBD2 aligns across 7 bases. From germline, CDR1 is SGHRS and CDR2 YFSETQ. V dropped 0 bases and J dropped 2; count of bases not matched to a gene: 10. This CDR3 comprises 17 residues. The CDR3 region is CASSLGEAGVWQETQYF. The DNA of the CDR3 is TGCGCCAGCAGCTTGGGGGAGGCGGGAGTTTGGCAAGAGACCCAGTACTTC.

CDR3 in amino acids: CSAFDYNEQFF. For the CDR3, the DNA is TGCAGTGCCTTCGACTACAATGAGCAGTTCTTC. The chain is built from TRBV20-1 and TRBJ2-1; no definite D call. Trimming left V 6 bases short and J 3 bases short, with 6 bases between. CDR1 is DFQATT, CDR2 SNEGSKA, per germline (reference sequence). This CDR3 is built from 11 residues.

This sequence joins TRBV18 and TRBJ1-2, with a tentative D call TRBD1 (6 bases). V shed 3 bases and J shed 8 bases, with 13 bases lying between them. This CDR3 is built from 13 residues. From germline, CDR1 is KGHSH and CDR2 LQKENI. The CDR3 DNA follows: TGTGCCAGCTCACCCAACAACAGGGTCGGCTACACCTTC. Translation gives CASSPNNRVGYTF. The whole variable domain, remainder taken from reference TRBV18 and TRBJ1-2, is NAGVMQNPRHLVRRRGQEARLRCSPMKGHSHVYWYRQLPEEGLKFMVYLQKENIIDESGMPKERFSAEFPKEGPSILRIQQVVRGDSAAYFCASSPNNRVGYTFGSGTRLTVV.

The chain employs TRBV10-3 and TRBJ1-1; no firm D call. V was shortened by 2 bases and J by 0 bases, with 4 bases between the two germline ends. This CDR3 is 13 amino acids long. CDR1 is ENHRY, CDR2 SYGVKD, per germline. DNA for the CDR3: TGTGCCATCAGTGAGGGTTTGAACACTGAAGCTTTCTTT. Protein product: CAISEGLNTEAFF.

The chain's CDR3 is CASSFSDRGSEQFF. The DNA of the CDR3 is TGTGCCAGCAGCTTTTCGGACAGGGGGAGTGAGCAGTTCTTC. The rearrangement joins TRBV7-9 to TRBJ2-1; 10 nucleotides align to TRBD1. The CDR3 is made up of 14 amino acids. V lost 3 bases and J lost 9; bases outside the gene matches: 5. The germline V gene encodes CDR1 SEHNR and CDR2 FQNEAQ (reference sequence).